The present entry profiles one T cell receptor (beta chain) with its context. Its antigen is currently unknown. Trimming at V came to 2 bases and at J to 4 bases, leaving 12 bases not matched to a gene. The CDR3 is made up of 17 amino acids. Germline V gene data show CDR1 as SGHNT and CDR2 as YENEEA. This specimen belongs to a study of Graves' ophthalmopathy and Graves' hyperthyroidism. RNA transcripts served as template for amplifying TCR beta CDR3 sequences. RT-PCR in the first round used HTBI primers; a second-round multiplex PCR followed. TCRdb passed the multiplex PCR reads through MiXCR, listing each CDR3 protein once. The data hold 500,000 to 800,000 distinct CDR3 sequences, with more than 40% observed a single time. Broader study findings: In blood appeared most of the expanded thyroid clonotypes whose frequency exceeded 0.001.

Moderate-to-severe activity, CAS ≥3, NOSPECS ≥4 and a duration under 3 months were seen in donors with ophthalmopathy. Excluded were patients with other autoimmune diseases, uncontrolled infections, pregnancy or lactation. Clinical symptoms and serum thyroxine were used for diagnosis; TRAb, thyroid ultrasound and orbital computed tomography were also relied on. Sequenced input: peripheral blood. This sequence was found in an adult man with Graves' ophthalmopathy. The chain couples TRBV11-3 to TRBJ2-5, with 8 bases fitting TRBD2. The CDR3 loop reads CASSLSPSGGLVETQYF. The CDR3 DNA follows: TGTGCCAGCAGCTTAAGCCCCAGCGGGGGCTTGGTAGAGACCCAGTACTTC. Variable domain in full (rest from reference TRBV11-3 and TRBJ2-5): EAGVVQSPRYKIIEKKQPVAFWCNPISGHNTLYWYLQNLGQGPELLIRYENEEAVDDSQLPKDRFSAERLKGVDSTLKIQPAELGDSAVYLCASSLSPSGGLVETQYFGPGTRLLVL.